These T cell receptor beta chains were read from a single sample in a study. The method was immunoSEQ multiplex PCR; TCRdb's version includes in-frame clones alone and lacks a portion of them. Here the sample spans nearly 70,000 clones, roughly 95% being singletons. Sequencing was carried out using PBMCs. These receptors originate from a man in his forties or fifties with rheumatoid arthritis. The CDR3 runs from the conserved cysteine through the conserved F or W. Fields, in order: clone size, J gene, D gene, V gene, CDR3 DNA, CDR3 protein. The D gene is left open where the match is weak. Clone size, where shown, is once, few, many, or a class for clones that have expanded.

size: .
J: TRBJ1-1
D: .
V: TRBV18
DNA: TGTGCCAGCTCACCCCTAGCCCCGGGGGGGAACACTGAAGCTTTCTTT
CDR3: CASSPLAPGGNTEAFF

size: .
J: TRBJ1-3
D: .
V: TRBV5-1
DNA: TGCGCCAGCAGCGACCGGGAAGGCTCTGGAAACACCATATATTTT
CDR3: CASSDREGSGNTIYF

size: .
J: TRBJ2-2
D: .
V: TRBV7-2
DNA: TGTGCCAGCAGCTCCGGGGGGCGAGGGTACACCGGGGAGCTGTTTTTT
CDR3: CASSSGGRGYTGELFF

size: .
J: TRBJ1-1
D: .
V: TRBV7-8
DNA: TGTGCCAGCAGCTTAGGGGAGGGAAGGGGAAACACTGAAGCTTTCTTT
CDR3: CASSLGEGRGNTEAFF

size: .
J: TRBJ1-1
D: .
V: TRBV7-9
DNA: TGTGCCAGCAGCTTAGATCGGGTTAGCACTGAAGCTTTCTTT
CDR3: CASSLDRVSTEAFF

size: .
J: TRBJ2-5
D: TRBD2
V: TRBV9
DNA: TGTGCCAGCAGCGTAGGGGCTAGCGGGAGGATTCAAGAGACCCAGTACTTC
CDR3: CASSVGASGRIQETQYF

size: .
J: TRBJ2-3
D: .
V: TRBV9
DNA: TGTGCCAGCAGCGTAGCTTTTCCGGGACTCTCTAGCACAGATACGCAGTATTTT
CDR3: CASSVAFPGLSSTDTQYF

size: .
J: TRBJ1-5
D: .
V: TRBV19
DNA: TGTGCCAGTAGTATATCGGGGGATCGGGGTCAGCCCCAGCATTTT
CDR3: CASSISGDRGQPQHF

size: .
J: TRBJ1-1
D: TRBD1
V: TRBV28
DNA: TGTGCCAGCAGTTTAAATCCAGGGGGCAGAACTGAAGCTTTCTTT
CDR3: CASSLNPGGRTEAFF

size: .
J: TRBJ1-2
D: .
V: TRBV6-5
DNA: TGTGCCAGCACCGAAGGGGCAGGGGAGGGCTACACCTTC
CDR3: CASTEGAGEGYTF

size: .
J: TRBJ1-1
D: .
V: TRBV11-2
DNA: TGTGCCAGCAGCGCCCGTGGAAAGATGAACACTGAAGCTTTCTTT
CDR3: CASSARGKMNTEAFF

size: .
J: TRBJ1-2
D: .
V: TRBV18
DNA: TGTGCCAGCTCACCAGAAGGTCTGTTCTATGGCTACACCTTC
CDR3: CASSPEGLFYGYTF

size: .
J: TRBJ2-7
D: .
V: TRBV10-1
DNA: TGCGCCAGCAGTGACCCCGGGGGATCCGGATCAGTGAGCTCCTACGAGCAGTACTTC
CDR3: CASSDPGGSGSVSSYEQYF

size: once
J: TRBJ2-7
D: .
V: TRBV19
DNA: TGTGCCAGTAGTCCCTCGACAGTCCCCCGCGGCGAGCAGTACTTC
CDR3: CASSPSTVPRGEQYF

size: .
J: TRBJ1-2
D: .
V: TRBV15
DNA: TGTGCCACCAGCAGAGACGAACACGGAGGGTATGGCTACACCTTC
CDR3: CATSRDEHGGYGYTF

size: few
J: TRBJ1-3
D: TRBD1
V: TRBV5-1
DNA: TGCGCCAGCAGAACAGGGGGGTCTGGAAACACCATATATTTT
CDR3: CASRTGGSGNTIYF

size: .
J: TRBJ1-1
D: .
V: TRBV5-1
DNA: TGCGCCAGCAGCTTGGGGACACAAGTCTCCGATCGAGCTTTCTTT
CDR3: CASSLGTQVSDRAFF

size: .
J: TRBJ1-5
D: .
V: TRBV6-5
DNA: TGTGCCAGCAGAGCTACAGGGAGCGGCAATCAGCCCCAGCATTTT
CDR3: CASRATGSGNQPQHF

size: .
J: TRBJ1-2
D: .
V: TRBV30
DNA: TGTGCCGCACGAAGTAACTATGGCTACACCTTC
CDR3: CAARSNYGYTF

size: .
J: TRBJ1-4
D: TRBD1
V: TRBV12-3/TRBV12-4
DNA: TGTGCCAGCAGTTTAAACAGTGCGGACAGGGCGTTTTTT
CDR3: CASSLNSADRAFF

size: .
J: TRBJ2-7
D: TRBD2
V: TRBV7-6
DNA: TGTGCCAGCAGCCGACTAGCGGATCATTTAACCTACGAGCAGTACTTC
CDR3: CASSRLADHLTYEQYF

size: .
J: TRBJ2-6
D: .
V: TRBV5-1
DNA: TGCGCCAGCAGCCTCCGGATCTCTGGGGCCAACGTCCTGACTTTC
CDR3: CASSLRISGANVLTF

size: .
J: TRBJ2-1
D: .
V: TRBV10-3
DNA: TGTGCCATCAGTGATTCAAATGAGCAGTTCTTC
CDR3: CAISDSNEQFF

size: .
J: TRBJ1-1
D: TRBD1
V: TRBV7-6
DNA: TGTGCCAGCAGCTCCCCCGACAGGGAGGGCGCTGAAGCTTTCTTT
CDR3: CASSSPDREGAEAFF

size: .
J: TRBJ1-4
D: TRBD1
V: TRBV5-1
DNA: TGCGCCAGCAGCTTTGGGACAGGGGGGGATGAAAAACTGTTTTTT
CDR3: CASSFGTGGDEKLFF

size: .
J: TRBJ2-4
D: TRBD2
V: TRBV9
DNA: TGTGCCAGCAGCTTTAGCGGGAGAGGGAGCATTCAGTACTTC
CDR3: CASSFSGRGSIQYF

size: .
J: TRBJ2-7
D: .
V: TRBV7-9
DNA: TGTGCCAGCAGTGAATACAGGGAGCGTTTCTACGAGCAGTACTTC
CDR3: CASSEYRERFYEQYF

size: .
J: TRBJ1-3
D: .
V: TRBV18
DNA: TGTGCCAGCTCACCCACGAACCAGGGGTTCACCATATATTTT
CDR3: CASSPTNQGFTIYF

size: .
J: TRBJ2-1
D: TRBD2
V: TRBV6-5
DNA: TGTGCCAGCATCGCTAGCGGGAGGGGGGAGCAGTTCTTC
CDR3: CASIASGRGEQFF

size: .
J: TRBJ2-1
D: TRBD1
V: TRBV24-1
DNA: TGTGCCACCAGTGATCGGGACAGGGGGCGTTACAATGAGCAGTTCTTC
CDR3: CATSDRDRGRYNEQFF

size: .
J: TRBJ2-2
D: .
V: TRBV7-2
DNA: TGTGCCAGCAGCTTATACGGGGAGCTGTTTTTT
CDR3: CASSLYGELFF

size: .
J: TRBJ1-4
D: .
V: TRBV5-1
DNA: TGCGCCAGCAGCCCAGGGGCGGGTCCCAATGAAAAACTGTTTTTT
CDR3: CASSPGAGPNEKLFF

size: .
J: TRBJ2-7
D: .
V: TRBV6-2/TRBV6-3
DNA: TGTGCCAGCAGTTACGACAGGAACTACGAGCAGTACTTC
CDR3: CASSYDRNYEQYF